These T cell receptor beta chains were read from a single sample in a study of T cell responses to AZD1222 COVID-19 vaccine. Data came from immunoSEQ multiplex PCR; TCRdb stores just in-frame clones and leaves some out. The table lists 90,000 to 150,000 clones, around 89% of them singletons, with roughly 3.5% in the top ten. The sequencing used peripheral blood, collected on day 0 of AZD1222 vaccination. Receptors originate from an adult in good health. CDR3s include the opening cysteine and the closing phenylalanine or tryptophan. D genes are given only for firm matches. Clone size is not always given. Where it is, it says once, few, many or a class for expanded clones.

>-|TRBV27|TRBJ2-3|-
TGTGCCAGCAACTCTAGGAGCTACACAGATACGCAGTATTTT
CASNSRSYTDTQYF
>-|TRBV19|TRBJ1-4|-
TGTGCCAGTACCACTAGGGTGGATCGAAATAATGAAAAACTGTTTTTT
CASTTRVDRNNEKLFF
>few|TRBV7-8|TRBJ1-5|-
TGTGCCAGCAGCCGTGGGGGGTATGAGAATCAGCCCCAGCATTTT
CASSRGGYENQPQHF
>-|TRBV27|TRBJ1-5|TRBD1
TGTGCCAGCAGTTTGACAGGGGCTCAGCCCCAGCATTTT
CASSLTGAQPQHF
>-|TRBV11-2|TRBJ1-1|TRBD1
TGTGCCAGCAGCTTAGCCAGGGGGTTCGTCACTGAAGCTTTCTTT
CASSLARGFVTEAFF
>-|TRBV4-2|TRBJ2-5|-
TGTGCCAGCAGCCAAGGCCTCCAGGGGGGTAACCAAGAGACCCAGTACTTC
CASSQGLQGGNQETQYF
>-|TRBV3-1/TRBV3-2|TRBJ2-3|-
TGTGCCAGCAGCCCGGAGGGCGGGGCGCGGTGGACAGATACGCAGTATTTT
CASSPEGGARWTDTQYF
>-|TRBV29-1|TRBJ2-1|TRBD1
TGCAGCATCTATTCGGGGACAGACTACAATGAGCAGTTCTTC
CSIYSGTDYNEQFF
>-|TRBV27|TRBJ1-3|-
TGTGCCAGCAGGGCAGGGTGGGGCTCTGGAAACACCATATATTTT
CASRAGWGSGNTIYF
>-|TRBV19|TRBJ1-1|-
TGTGCCAGTAGAGTTACAGGTGGAGGGACTGAAGCTTTCTTT
CASRVTGGGTEAFF
>once|TRBV5-6|TRBJ1-6|-
TGTGCCAGCAGCTTGGATACCACAGGGTTTGGGGATTCACCCCTCCACTTT
CASSLDTTGFGDSPLHF
>-|TRBV7-7|TRBJ2-1|-
TGTGCCAGCAGCTTGGGGGGACCCTACAATGAGCAGTTCTTC
CASSLGGPYNEQFF
>-|TRBV5-1|TRBJ2-1|TRBD2
TGCGCCAGCAGCTTGTCAGCGGGGGGGTTTGGTGGTGAGCAGTTCTTC
CASSLSAGGFGGEQFF
>-|TRBV5-6|TRBJ1-1|TRBD1
TGTGCCAGCAGCCGAATATGGCCGGGACAGGGTAACACTGAAGCTTTCTTT
CASSRIWPGQGNTEAFF
>-|TRBV9|TRBJ1-2|-
TGTGCCAGCAGCGGAGGTGAGGAGCGCTACACCTTC
CASSGGEERYTF
>-|TRBV3-1/TRBV3-2|TRBJ2-7|TRBD2
TGTGCCACAAGCCAAGCGGGGACGGCGTCCTACGAGCAGTACTTC
CATSQAGTASYEQYF
>-|TRBV5-6|TRBJ2-3|-
TGTGCCAGCAGCTTGAGGGGGGGGCCTAGCACAGATACGCAGTATTTT
CASSLRGGPSTDTQYF
>-|TRBV7-7|TRBJ2-2|TRBD1
TGTGCCAGCCGCCAATTGGGAACAGGGGGCCCTGGGGAGCTGTTTTTT
CASRQLGTGGPGELFF
>-|TRBV7-3|TRBJ2-5|-
TGTGCCAGCAGCTTGGCAGCTCAAGAGACCCAGTACTTC
CASSLAAQETQYF
>-|TRBV10-3|TRBJ1-3|-
TGTGCCATCAGTGACGGGACCTCTGGAAACACCATATATTTT
CAISDGTSGNTIYF
>-|TRBV2|TRBJ1-1|-
TGTGCCAGCAGTGAAGGCACCCTGAACACTGAAGCTTTCTTT
CASSEGTLNTEAFF
>-|TRBV4-3|TRBJ1-1|-
TGCGCCAGCAGCCGGAGGTTGGGGAGTAAGGACACTGAAGCTTTCTTT
CASSRRLGSKDTEAFF
>-|TRBV6-2/TRBV6-3|TRBJ2-6|-
TGTGCCAGCAGTCCCGCTAGCGGGGCCAACGTCCTGACTTTC
CASSPASGANVLTF
>-|TRBV19|TRBJ2-7|-
TGTGCCAGTAGTATAGTCCCAGGGTATGAGCAGTACTTC
CASSIVPGYEQYF
>-|TRBV12-3/TRBV12-4|TRBJ1-1|-
TGTGCCAGCAGTTCCAGGGTGTCTGAAGCTTTCTTT
CASSSRVSEAFF
>-|TRBV6-5|TRBJ1-2|-
TGTGCCAGCAGTTACTCGAATAATGGCTACACCTTC
CASSYSNNGYTF
>-|TRBV19|TRBJ1-1|-
TGTGCCAGTAGTATCGACATGAACACTGAAGCTTTCTTT
CASSIDMNTEAFF
>-|TRBV10-3|TRBJ2-7|TRBD2
TGTGCCATCACCGCCAGCGGGGGATCCTACGAGCAGTACTTC
CAITASGGSYEQYF
>-|TRBV13|TRBJ2-7|-
TGTGCCAGCAGCTCGGACTTTTTTGCCTACGAGCAGTACTTC
CASSSDFFAYEQYF
>-|TRBV11-3|TRBJ2-2|-
TGTGCCAGCAGCCGAGGGGACGGGGTCAGCACCGGGGAGCTGTTTTTT
CASSRGDGVSTGELFF
>-|TRBV27|TRBJ1-2|-
TGTGCCAGCAGCCGGCGGGGCGCCCCCCACTATGGCTACACCTTC
CASSRRGAPHYGYTF
>-|TRBV12-3/TRBV12-4|TRBJ1-1|-
TGTGCCAGTACCCTAGATCGGGGGCCTGAAGCTTTCTTT
CASTLDRGPEAFF
>few|TRBV6-5|TRBJ1-1|TRBD1
TGTGCCAGCAGTTACTCAAACTCGGCCTCAGGGGGTCGGGCTTTCTTT
CASSYSNSASGGRAFF
>-|TRBV6-5|TRBJ1-1|-
TGTGCCAGCAGTCTGCGACGGGCGAACACTGAAGCTTTCTTT
CASSLRRANTEAFF
>-|TRBV6-5|TRBJ2-7|-
TGTGCCAGCAGTTACTGGGGGGCTGACCCCGTTTTC
CASSYWGADPVF
>-|TRBV19|TRBJ2-1|-
TGTGCCAGTAGTGGCCAGAACGAAATAACGCCTACAGTATACAATGAGCAGTTCTTC
CASSGQNEITPTVYNEQFF
>-|TRBV23-1|TRBJ1-3|-
TGCGCCAGCAAATTGGTGGGTGAAGGGACAGGAAACACCATATATTTT
CASKLVGEGTGNTIYF
>-|TRBV6-2/TRBV6-3|TRBJ2-3|-
TGTGCCAGCAGTTTTAAATGGCTCCGGGACAACAGGCAGTATTTT
CASSFKWLRDNRQYF
>-|TRBV7-6|TRBJ2-7|-
TGTGCCAGCAGCTCGGGACCTAACTACGAGCAGTACTTC
CASSSGPNYEQYF
>-|TRBV6-1|TRBJ1-2|-
TGTGCCAGCAGTTATAGGCTCTATGGCTACACCTTC
CASSYRLYGYTF
>-|TRBV6-5|TRBJ1-5|TRBD1
TGTGCCAGCAGAACCGGGACAGGGGGCAATCAGCCCCAGCATTTT
CASRTGTGGNQPQHF
>-|TRBV6-5|TRBJ1-1|-
TGTGCCAGCAGGCGAAACTCGGGGGACACTGAAGCTTTCTTT
CASRRNSGDTEAFF
>-|TRBV6-2/TRBV6-3|TRBJ1-1|TRBD1
TGTGCCAGCAGTCGTGCAGGGGGCGCAGGGGCTTTCTTT
CASSRAGGAGAFF
>-|TRBV6-5|TRBJ1-5|TRBD1
TGTGCCAGCCTACAGGGGAACAATCAGCCCCAGCATTTT
CASLQGNNQPQHF
>-|TRBV19|TRBJ1-1|-
TGTGCCAGTAGTCACTTTATGGGGGACACTGAAGCTTTCTTT
CASSHFMGDTEAFF